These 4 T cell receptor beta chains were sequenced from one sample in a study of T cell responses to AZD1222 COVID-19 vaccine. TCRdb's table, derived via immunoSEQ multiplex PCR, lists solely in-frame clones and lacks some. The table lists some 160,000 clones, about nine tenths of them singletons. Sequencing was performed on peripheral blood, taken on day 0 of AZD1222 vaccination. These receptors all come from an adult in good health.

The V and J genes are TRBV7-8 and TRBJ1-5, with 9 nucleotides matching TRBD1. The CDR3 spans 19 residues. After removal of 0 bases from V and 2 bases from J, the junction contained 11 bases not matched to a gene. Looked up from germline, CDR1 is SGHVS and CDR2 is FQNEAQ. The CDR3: CASSLATGQGKGRNQPQHF. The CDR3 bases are TGTGCCAGCAGCTTAGCGACGGGACAGGGAAAGGGTCGCAATCAGCCCCAGCATTTT.

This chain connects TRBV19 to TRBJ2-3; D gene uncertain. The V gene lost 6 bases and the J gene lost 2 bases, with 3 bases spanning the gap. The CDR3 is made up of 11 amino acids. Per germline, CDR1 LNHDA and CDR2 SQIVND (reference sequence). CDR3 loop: CASRNTDTQYF. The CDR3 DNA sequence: TGTGCCAGTAGGAACACAGATACGCAGTATTTT.

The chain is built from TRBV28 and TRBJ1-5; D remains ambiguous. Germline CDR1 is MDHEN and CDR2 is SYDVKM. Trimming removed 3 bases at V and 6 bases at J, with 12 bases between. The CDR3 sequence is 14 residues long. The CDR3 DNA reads TGTGCCAGCAGTTTGCTGGGGAGTAGTCAGCCCCAGCATTTT. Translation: CASSLLGSSQPQHF.

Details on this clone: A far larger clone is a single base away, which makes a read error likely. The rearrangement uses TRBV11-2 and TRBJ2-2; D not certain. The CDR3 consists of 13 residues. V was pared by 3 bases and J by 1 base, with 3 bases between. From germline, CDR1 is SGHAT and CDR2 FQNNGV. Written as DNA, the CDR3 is TGTGCCAGCAGCTTTGAGAACACCGGGGAGCTGTTTTTT. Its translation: CASSFENTGELFF.